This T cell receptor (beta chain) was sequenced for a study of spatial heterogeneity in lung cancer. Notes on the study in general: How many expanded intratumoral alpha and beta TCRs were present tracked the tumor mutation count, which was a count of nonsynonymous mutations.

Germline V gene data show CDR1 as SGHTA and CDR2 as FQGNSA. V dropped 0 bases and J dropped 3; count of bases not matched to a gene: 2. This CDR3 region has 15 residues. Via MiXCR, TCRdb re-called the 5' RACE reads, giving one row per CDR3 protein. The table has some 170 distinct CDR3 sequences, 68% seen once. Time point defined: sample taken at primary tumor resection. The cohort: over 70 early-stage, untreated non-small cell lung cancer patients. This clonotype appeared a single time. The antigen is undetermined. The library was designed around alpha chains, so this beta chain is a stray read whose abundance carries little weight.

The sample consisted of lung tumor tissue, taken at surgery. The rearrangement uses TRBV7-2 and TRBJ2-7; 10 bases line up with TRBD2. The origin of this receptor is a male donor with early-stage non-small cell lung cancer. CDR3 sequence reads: CASSLAGTSDYEQYF. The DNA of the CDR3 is TGTGCCAGCAGCTTAGCCGGGACTAGCGACTACGAGCAGTACTTC.